One T cell receptor beta chain is described in this entry. The CDR3 contains 16 residues. Germline V gives CDR1 SGHNT, CDR2 YENEEA. The ends were cut back, 5 bases at V and 4 bases at J, with 18 bases in the middle. Per the original methods: Using reference gene primer amplification, nucleated cell counts were estimated. Assay used: immunoSEQ multiplex PCR; TCRdb lists only in-frame clones, some missing. V, J and clone size were drawn from that table, and D and trimming were deduced from the DNA. Among about 160,000 clones, more than 60% were seen once, and the ten largest hold 2.8%. This sample is part of a study of blood T cell repertoires in COVID-19. Study context: Collection of acute and convalescent COVID-19 samples took place in the United States, Italy and Spain. The analysed material was cDNA or gDNA that came from T cells, B-cell-depleted T cells, or PBMCs.

This chain uses TRBV11-3 with TRBJ1-3; a possible D gene is TRBD1 (5 bases). Sequencing was performed on peripheral blood. The receptor comes from a man between 70 and 80 years old with acute or convalescent COVID-19. The CDR3 nucleotides are TGTGCCAGCAGCACCCTGGGGGGATTTTCCGGAAACACCATATATTTT. Residues: CASSTLGGFSGNTIYF.